The rows below give T cell receptor beta chains drawn from one sample of a study of blood T cell repertoires in COVID-19. The assay was immunoSEQ multiplex PCR, and TCRdb's table has in-frame clones only and misses some. The table records roughly 260,000 clones, 75% to 90% of them present only once. Specimen: peripheral blood. These receptors were taken from a woman aged 45-60 years who had recovered from COVID-19. The CDR3 runs from the conserved cysteine through the conserved F or W. A D gene is named only where the DNA matches it firmly. Clone size, where shown, is once, few, many, or a class for clones that have expanded.

v_call: TRBV12-3/TRBV12-4
clone_size: NA
cdr3_length: 13
d_call: TRBD2
j_call: TRBJ2-5
cdr3_aa: CASALAGLETQYF
cdr3_nt: TGTGCCAGCGCGCTAGCGGGGCTAGAGACCCAGTACTTC

v_call: TRBV6-5
clone_size: once
cdr3_length: 14
d_call: NA
j_call: TRBJ1-1
cdr3_aa: CASDPRGLNTEAFF
cdr3_nt: TGTGCCAGCGACCCACGGGGTTTGAACACTGAAGCTTTCTTT

v_call: TRBV10-3
clone_size: NA
cdr3_length: 13
d_call: NA
j_call: TRBJ1-1
cdr3_aa: CAISVKLNTEAFF
cdr3_nt: TGTGCCATCAGTGTGAAACTTAACACTGAAGCTTTCTTT

v_call: TRBV5-6
clone_size: NA
cdr3_length: 16
d_call: TRBD2
j_call: TRBJ2-3
cdr3_aa: CASSHGLAVITDTQYF
cdr3_nt: TGTGCCAGCAGCCACGGACTAGCGGTGATCACAGATACGCAGTATTTT

v_call: TRBV18
clone_size: few
cdr3_length: 13
d_call: NA
j_call: TRBJ2-7
cdr3_aa: CASSESGLHEQYF
cdr3_nt: TGTGCCAGCTCCGAGAGTGGGCTCCACGAGCAGTACTTC

v_call: TRBV19
clone_size: NA
cdr3_length: 13
d_call: NA
j_call: TRBJ2-7
cdr3_aa: CASSIRGTYEQYF
cdr3_nt: TGTGCCAGTAGTATACGAGGGACCTACGAGCAGTACTTC

v_call: TRBV7-9
clone_size: NA
cdr3_length: 15
d_call: TRBD1
j_call: TRBJ2-4
cdr3_aa: CASSPVTGAKNIQYF
cdr3_nt: TGTGCCAGCAGCCCAGTGACAGGGGCCAAAAACATTCAGTACTTC

v_call: TRBV5-4
clone_size: NA
cdr3_length: 15
d_call: NA
j_call: TRBJ1-2
cdr3_aa: CASSLEVRAPYGYTF
cdr3_nt: TGTGCCAGCAGCTTGGAAGTCAGGGCCCCTTATGGCTACACCTTC

v_call: TRBV30
clone_size: few
cdr3_length: 13
d_call: NA
j_call: TRBJ1-1
cdr3_aa: CAWSVQLNTEAFF
cdr3_nt: TGTGCCTGGAGTGTACAATTGAACACTGAAGCTTTCTTT

v_call: TRBV5-1
clone_size: NA
cdr3_length: 13
d_call: NA
j_call: TRBJ2-7
cdr3_aa: CASSSGLDYEQYF
cdr3_nt: TGCGCCAGCAGCTCAGGGTTGGACTACGAGCAGTACTTC

v_call: TRBV5-6
clone_size: NA
cdr3_length: 15
d_call: TRBD1
j_call: TRBJ1-6
cdr3_aa: CASSLDRGLSSPLHF
cdr3_nt: TGTGCCAGCAGCTTGGACAGGGGGTTATCGTCACCCCTCCACTTT

v_call: TRBV2
clone_size: NA
cdr3_length: 15
d_call: TRBD1
j_call: TRBJ1-1
cdr3_aa: CASKLQGVSNTEAFF
cdr3_nt: TGTGCCAGCAAATTACAGGGGGTCTCGAACACTGAAGCTTTCTTT

v_call: TRBV5-1
clone_size: NA
cdr3_length: 16
d_call: TRBD1
j_call: TRBJ1-2
cdr3_aa: CASSLDGTAGGRGYTF
cdr3_nt: TGCGCCAGCAGCTTGGATGGTACGGCAGGGGGCAGGGGCTACACCTTC

v_call: TRBV20-1
clone_size: NA
cdr3_length: 15
d_call: TRBD2
j_call: TRBJ2-1
cdr3_aa: CSASPTGLAANEQFF
cdr3_nt: TGCAGTGCTAGTCCTACGGGACTAGCGGCCAATGAGCAGTTCTTC

v_call: TRBV7-2
clone_size: NA
cdr3_length: 15
d_call: TRBD2
j_call: TRBJ2-1
cdr3_aa: CASSPPGLAYNEQFF
cdr3_nt: TGTGCCAGCAGCCCCCCGGGACTAGCTTACAATGAGCAGTTCTTC

v_call: TRBV30
clone_size: once
cdr3_length: 13
d_call: NA
j_call: TRBJ1-1
cdr3_aa: CAWSVRRSTEAFF
cdr3_nt: TGTGCCTGGAGTGTAAGGAGGAGCACTGAAGCTTTCTTT

v_call: TRBV13
clone_size: NA
cdr3_length: 14
d_call: NA
j_call: TRBJ2-5
cdr3_aa: CASSSTRTPETQYF
cdr3_nt: TGTGCCAGCAGCTCTACCCGGACTCCGGAGACCCAGTACTTC

v_call: TRBV5-5
clone_size: NA
cdr3_length: 14
d_call: NA
j_call: TRBJ2-2
cdr3_aa: CASSLGQNTGELFF
cdr3_nt: TGTGCCAGCAGCTTGGGGCAGAACACCGGGGAGCTGTTTTTT

v_call: TRBV7-9
clone_size: NA
cdr3_length: 15
d_call: TRBD2
j_call: TRBJ2-3
cdr3_aa: CASSWEGRVEDTQYF
cdr3_nt: TGTGCCAGCAGCTGGGAGGGCCGGGTGGAAGATACGCAGTATTTT

v_call: TRBV7-2
clone_size: NA
cdr3_length: 17
d_call: NA
j_call: TRBJ1-2
cdr3_aa: CASSLSAGAQANYGYTF
cdr3_nt: TGTGCCAGCAGCTTATCGGCGGGAGCCCAAGCTAACTATGGCTACACCTTC

v_call: TRBV9
clone_size: once
cdr3_length: 15
d_call: NA
j_call: TRBJ1-1
cdr3_aa: CASSLGQYLNTEAFF
cdr3_nt: TGTGCCAGCAGCCTCGGACAGTACTTGAACACTGAAGCTTTCTTT

v_call: TRBV7-3
clone_size: NA
cdr3_length: 15
d_call: TRBD2
j_call: TRBJ2-1
cdr3_aa: CASSSGLAGVSEQFF
cdr3_nt: TGTGCCAGCAGCTCAGGACTAGCGGGAGTATCTGAGCAGTTCTTC

v_call: TRBV29-1
clone_size: NA
cdr3_length: 13
d_call: TRBD1
j_call: TRBJ2-5
cdr3_aa: CSVGQGGQETQYF
cdr3_nt: TGCAGCGTAGGACAGGGGGGTCAAGAGACCCAGTACTTC

v_call: TRBV4-3
clone_size: once
cdr3_length: 14
d_call: TRBD1
j_call: TRBJ1-5
cdr3_aa: CASSPGPPGGPQHF
cdr3_nt: TGCGCCAGCAGCCCGGGACCCCCAGGGGGGCCCCAGCATTTT

v_call: TRBV19
clone_size: NA
cdr3_length: 16
d_call: NA
j_call: TRBJ1-1
cdr3_aa: CASSISLWSGDTEAFF
cdr3_nt: TGTGCCAGTAGTATAAGTTTATGGTCCGGGGACACTGAAGCTTTCTTT

v_call: TRBV19
clone_size: NA
cdr3_length: 15
d_call: TRBD2
j_call: TRBJ2-1
cdr3_aa: CASTPHASGYNEQFF
cdr3_nt: TGTGCCAGTACCCCCCACGCTAGCGGGTACAATGAGCAGTTCTTC